This T cell receptor beta chain appears in the sequencing data of a study of blood T cell repertoires in COVID-19. Turning to the study itself: The United States, Italy and Spain supplied acute and convalescent COVID-19 samples.

CDR1 and CDR2 from the germline V gene are SGDLS and YYNGEE. The CDR3 consists of 11 residues. Patients at the Seattle site were enrolled during active infection and followed longitudinally. This clone is a singleton in its sample. At one boundary the junction diverges from the germline segment, which might be a read error. The authors' processing: From reference gene primer amplification, estimates of nucleated cell counts were derived. Generated by immunoSEQ multiplex PCR, the TCRdb table keeps only in-frame clones and is missing some. The V and J calls and clone size come from that table; D and trimming were worked out from the DNA. The sample yields hundreds of thousands of clones, about 89% seen once.

The J gene is TRBJ2-3, the V gene TRBV9; 8 bases agree with TRBD1. The clonotype comes from a woman in her forties or fifties with COVID-19, enrolled during active disease. Sample: peripheral blood. Written as DNA, the CDR3 is TGTGCCAGCAGCCCCCAGGGACAGGCGGATTTT. It encodes CASSPQGQADF.